The sequence of this T cell receptor (beta chain) was determined in a study of blood T cell repertoires in COVID-19. Study-level background: The United States, Italy and Spain supplied acute and convalescent COVID-19 samples.

The V and J ends lost 3 bases and 3 bases respectively, with 8 bases between them. The CDR3 length is 14 residues. The germline V gene encodes CDR1 KGHSH and CDR2 LQKENI. Assay used: immunoSEQ multiplex PCR; TCRdb lists only in-frame clones, some missing. The sample includes about 51,000 clones, approximately 86% of them seen just once. The chain joins TRBV18 to TRBJ1-4; maybe TRBD1 (5 bases). The source of this sequence is a man aged 80 or over with active COVID-19. Sequencing was performed on peripheral blood. For the CDR3, the DNA is TGTGCCAGCTCACCCTCAGGGTCTAATGAAAAACTGTTTTTT. Translating gives CASSPSGSNEKLFF.